A selection of T cell receptor beta chains follows, all from one sample in a study of CD8 T cells in ankylosing spondylitis. MiXCR, applied by TCRdb to the 5' RACE reads, yields one record per CDR3 protein. The profile shows 200,000 to 300,000 distinct CDR3 sequences, 32% of them singletons. Material: blood, either unsorted or a sorted T cell fraction (not recorded which). Receptor source: a male donor with ankylosing spondylitis or in good health (not recorded which). The CDR3 runs from the conserved cysteine through the conserved F or W. The D gene is left open where the match is weak. Only part of the rows carry a size: once, few, many, or a class if the clone is expanded.

V gene,clone size,D gene,J gene,CDR3 protein,CDR3 DNA
TRBV5-1,-,-,TRBJ1-1,CASSGREVDTEAFF,TGCGCCAGCAGCGGGAGGGAAGTGGACACTGAAGCTTTCTTT
TRBV6-5,-,TRBD2,TRBJ2-7,CASSLAGGRYEQYF,TGTGCCAGCAGTTTGGCGGGGGGGCGATACGAGCAGTACTTC
TRBV10-3,-,-,TRBJ2-1,CAISELLYNEQFF,TGTGCCATCAGTGAACTACTTTACAATGAGCAGTTCTTC
TRBV12-3/TRBV12-4,-,TRBD1,TRBJ2-4,CASSLKRQGEGIQYF,TGTGCCAGCAGTTTAAAACGGCAGGGGGAAGGCATTCAGTACTTC
TRBV4-1,-,TRBD2,TRBJ2-7,CASSQDSKRGISYEQYF,TGCGCCAGCAGCCAAGACTCCAAGCGGGGAATCTCCTACGAGCAGTACTTC
TRBV11-2,few,TRBD1,TRBJ1-2,CASSPGQGALGYTF,TGTGCCAGCAGCCCGGGACAGGGGGCGCTGGGCTACACCTTC
TRBV7-8,-,-,TRBJ2-1,CASSLISGITYNEQFF,TGTGCCAGCAGCTTAATCAGTGGCATCACCTACAATGAGCAGTTCTTC
TRBV20-1,-,TRBD2,TRBJ2-5,CSATGGRQETQYF,TGCAGTGCCACGGGGGGTCGGCAAGAGACCCAGTACTTC
TRBV12-3/TRBV12-4,-,TRBD1,TRBJ2-7,CASSVDRDMYF,TGTGCCAGCAGCGTAGACAGGGACATGTACTTC
TRBV14,once,-,TRBJ1-4,CASSPQSQAVNEKLFF,TGTGCCAGCAGCCCTCAATCCCAGGCTGTAAATGAAAAACTGTTTTTT
TRBV6-5,few,TRBD1,TRBJ1-2,CASSYSQGAWYGYTF,TGTGCCAGCAGTTACTCCCAGGGGGCCTGGTATGGCTACACCTTC
TRBV4-1,-,TRBD1,TRBJ1-1,CASAALIQGAGTEAFF,TGCGCCAGCGCGGCCCTCATTCAGGGGGCGGGTACTGAAGCTTTCTTT
TRBV4-1,-,TRBD2,TRBJ2-7,CAQLAGVPYEQYF,TGCGCCCAACTAGCGGGGGTACCCTACGAGCAGTACTTC
TRBV20-1,-,-,TRBJ1-1,CSASKGLGEAFF,TGCAGTGCTAGTAAGGGGTTGGGTGAAGCTTTCTTT
TRBV20-1,-,-,TRBJ2-5,CSARGWLHDGTQYF,TGCAGTGCAAGGGGATGGCTCCACGACGGGACCCAGTACTTC
TRBV6-1,-,-,TRBJ1-3,CASTEPGSGNTIYF,TGTGCCAGCACCGAACCGGGTTCTGGAAACACCATATATTTT
TRBV20-1,-,-,TRBJ1-4,CSATQGRWEKLFF,TGCAGTGCTACTCAGGGGCGATGGGAAAAACTGTTTTTT
TRBV18,-,-,TRBJ2-7,CASSQWAAYEQYF,TGTGCCAGCTCACAGTGGGCAGCTTACGAGCAGTACTTC
TRBV7-8,few,TRBD1,TRBJ2-4,CASSPWTGALKLNIQYF,TGTGCCAGCAGCCCCTGGACAGGGGCGTTAAAATTAAACATTCAGTACTTC
TRBV5-1,few,TRBD1,TRBJ2-7,CASNPTGSYEQYF,TGCGCCAGCAACCCGACAGGGTCCTACGAGCAGTACTTC
TRBV20-1,-,-,TRBJ2-1,CSARDRRGTLSYNEQFF,TGCAGTGCTAGAGATCGGAGGGGAACCCTCTCCTACAATGAGCAGTTCTTC
TRBV7-8,-,TRBD1,TRBJ2-5,CASSLQGARETQYF,TGTGCCAGCAGCTTACAGGGGGCACGAGAGACCCAGTACTTC
TRBV12-3/TRBV12-4,-,-,TRBJ1-3,CASSLGRGEGNTIYF,TGTGCCAGCAGTTTAGGTCGAGGGGAAGGAAACACCATATATTTT
TRBV29-1,many,-,TRBJ1-1,CSVDVRAPRAEAFF,TGCAGCGTTGACGTACGGGCACCCAGGGCTGAAGCTTTCTTT
TRBV5-1,few,-,TRBJ2-3,CASSSNQGDTQYF,TGCGCCAGCAGCTCAAACCAAGGAGATACGCAGTATTTT
TRBV5-1,few,-,TRBJ2-4,CASTEGPKNIQYF,TGCGCCAGCACGGAGGGGCCCAAAAACATTCAGTACTTC
TRBV4-1,-,TRBD1,TRBJ1-2,CASSQVTGPRLGYTF,TGCGCCAGCAGCCAAGTGACAGGGCCTCGGCTGGGCTACACCTTC
TRBV15,-,-,TRBJ2-7,CATSRGRTGTTYEQYF,TGTGCCACCAGCAGAGGCCGGACAGGGACTACCTACGAGCAGTACTTC
TRBV9,once,-,TRBJ2-3,CASSVEDTQYF,TGTGCCAGCAGCGTAGAGGATACGCAGTATTTT
TRBV24-1,-,-,TRBJ2-5,CATSDPGYQETQYF,TGTGCCACCAGTGATCCCGGATACCAAGAGACCCAGTACTTC
TRBV5-6,few,TRBD1,TRBJ2-7,CASSRQGPYEQYF,TGTGCCAGCAGCAGACAGGGGCCCTACGAGCAGTACTTC
TRBV6-6,-,TRBD1,TRBJ2-1,CASLQGYEQFF,TGTGCCAGTTTACAGGGGTATGAGCAGTTCTTC
TRBV6-5,-,-,TRBJ2-2,CASRRTVGELFF,TGTGCCAGCAGACGGACGGTTGGGGAGCTGTTTTTT
TRBV5-1,once,TRBD1,TRBJ1-2,CASSARTGGEDGYTF,TGCGCCAGCAGCGCGCGGACAGGGGGCGAAGACGGCTACACCTTC
TRBV9,few,-,TRBJ2-2,CASGTGELFF,TGTGCCTCAGGTACCGGGGAGCTGTTTTTT
TRBV5-5,-,TRBD2,TRBJ2-3,CASSLTASGGGITDTQYF,TGTGCCAGCAGCTTGACGGCTAGCGGGGGGGGAATCACAGATACGCAGTATTTT
TRBV28,few,TRBD1,TRBJ2-1,CASSGTGADEQFF,TGTGCCAGCAGTGGGACAGGGGCGGATGAGCAGTTCTTC
TRBV12-3/TRBV12-4,few,-,TRBJ2-3,CASDKGAARDTQYF,TGTGCCAGCGACAAAGGGGCGGCCCGTGATACGCAGTATTTT
TRBV5-1,-,TRBD1,TRBJ1-2,CASRRGPDYGYTF,TGCGCCAGTAGGAGGGGGCCAGACTATGGCTACACCTTC
TRBV20-1,-,TRBD1,TRBJ1-5,CSASQGQGINQPQHF,TGCAGTGCTAGTCAGGGACAGGGGATCAATCAGCCCCAGCATTTT
TRBV10-3,few,-,TRBJ2-5,CAIRGHSQETQYF,TGTGCCATCAGAGGGCACAGCCAAGAGACCCAGTACTTC
TRBV2,-,-,TRBJ1-4,CASSDWGLGEKLFF,TGTGCCAGCAGTGATTGGGGGCTCGGTGAAAAACTGTTTTTT
TRBV9,few,TRBD1,TRBJ2-7,CASSPRDRPLYEQYF,TGTGCCAGCAGCCCCCGGGACAGGCCCCTCTACGAGCAGTACTTC
TRBV6-5,-,-,TRBJ2-5,CASSYASRQETQYF,TGTGCCAGCAGTTACGCCAGTCGACAAGAGACCCAGTACTTC
TRBV20-1,-,-,TRBJ1-1,CSARERGIAEAFF,TGCAGTGCTAGAGAGAGGGGGATAGCTGAAGCTTTCTTT
TRBV5-1,-,-,TRBJ2-7,CASSQDTLSLYEQYF,TGCGCCAGCAGCCAGGACACCCTCTCTCTCTACGAGCAGTACTTC
TRBV10-3,-,-,TRBJ2-7,CAISVNDEEYF,TGTGCCATCAGTGTGAACGACGAGGAGTACTTC
TRBV6-5,-,-,TRBJ2-3,CASSYGGASGDTQYF,TGTGCCAGCAGTTACGGTGGGGCATCAGGGGATACGCAGTATTTT
TRBV12-3/TRBV12-4,-,TRBD1,TRBJ2-7,CASSPGQGTREQYF,TGTGCCAGCAGCCCGGGACAGGGGACGCGGGAGCAGTACTTC